This T cell receptor beta chain was retrieved from a study of OX40 agonist ivuxolimab in advanced cancers. Study-level background: Every 2 weeks, ivuxolimab was infused into the patients intravenously at between 0.01 and 10 mg/kg.

Only in-frame clones appear in the TCRdb table, and some are missing; sequencing was by immunoSEQ multiplex PCR. In the table there are around 95,000 clones, almost 90% of which are singletons. Concerning this clone itself: Its antigen is undetermined.

Regarding the study as a whole: Also showing low normalized T-cell clonal expansion were some of the nonresponders. Antigen specificity of clonally expanded peripheral T cells was not established. Patients with a partial response at 0.1-3.0 mg/kg had among the lowest clonal expansion.

With 3 bases clipped from V and 8 bases from J, the junction kept 7 bases outside the gene matches. The CDR3 totals 15 residues. Germline assignment: CDR1 SGDLS and CDR2 YYNGEE. The sequenced sample was CD4+ or CD8+ T cells sorted from blood, obtained in a trial of the OX40 agonist ivuxolimab. The rearrangement links TRBV9 to TRBJ1-4, with TRBD1 matching 10 bases. This clonotype was sampled from an adult with an advanced solid tumor such as melanoma, head and neck, liver or kidney cancer. CDR3 in DNA: TGTGCCAGCAGCGCGCGACAGGGGGCTCAGGAAAAACTGTTTTTT. It specifies CASSARQGAQEKLFF.